This TCR beta chain was sequenced in a study of T cells in Graves' hyperthyroidism and ophthalmopathy. About the research overall: Peripheral blood specimens were obtained at initial diagnosis, prior to any treatment.

It was around 10 ml of fresh peripheral blood that supplied the PBMCs. In the case of this clonotype: Its specificity is not known.

The germline CDR1 and CDR2 sequences are MGHDK and SYGVNS. V lost 7 bases, J lost 5 bases, and 6 bases stayed unmatched. The CDR3 is 13 amino acids. Amplification targeted TCR beta CDR3 regions from RNA transcripts. TCR CDR3 underwent first-round RT-PCR with the HTBI primer set. TCRdb used MiXCR to reprocess the multiplex PCR reads, holding one entry per CDR3 protein. This sample carries about 290,000 distinct CDR3 sequences, 13% to 15% of them seen once, and the ten largest clones take around 30%. Findings and caveats of the study: Stable hyperthyroidism was told apart from ophthalmopathy by a model built on 13 V-J features.

The chain employs TRBV25-1 and TRBJ2-7; 9 positions agree with TRBD1. This sequence originates from a woman in her 50s with Graves' hyperthyroidism that later progressed to Graves' ophthalmopathy. What was sequenced was blood. CDR3: CASTPGTGHEQYF. In DNA, the CDR3 is TGTGCCAGCACTCCCGGGACAGGGCACGAGCAGTACTTC.